This T cell receptor (beta chain) was retrieved from a study of shared clonotypes between healthy human individuals. Deep-level settings were used for running the assay. TCRdb keeps only in-frame clones here, not all; method: immunoSEQ multiplex PCR. In the table there are some 2.1 million clones, roughly 95% of which are singletons. V lost 6 bases to trimming and J lost 1 base, with 6 bases between them. Germline loops: CDR1 MNHNY, CDR2 SVGAGI (reference sequence). The CDR3 is made up of 13 amino acids. CD8 cells regarded as naive lacked CD45RO, were positively chosen for CCR7, and omitted terminally differentiated effector memory CD45RA+ cells.

The TCR sequence derives from a young man in good health. The sequenced sample consisted of naive CD8+ T cells sorted from blood. This chain joins TRBV6-6 and TRBJ2-2; TRBD1 is a possible D gene (6 bases). The CDR3 here is CASRDRNTGELFF. CDR3 in DNA: TGTGCCAGCAGGGACAGGAACACCGGGGAGCTGTTTTTT.